Reported below is one TCR beta chain. No antigen is known for it. The V and J ends lost 10 bases and 0 bases respectively, with 16 bases between them. Germline assignment: CDR1 MNHEY and CDR2 SMNVEV (reference sequence). CDR3 length equals 15 residues. Assay used: immunoSEQ multiplex PCR; TCRdb lists only in-frame clones, some missing. The data show about 680,000 clones, with about 91% seen just once and roughly 22% held by the top ten. The sample belongs to a study of shared clonotypes between healthy human individuals. Study-wide results and limits: Larger estimated richness was generally recorded for naive subsets relative to memory subsets.

CD45RO-negative, CCR7-selected cells formed the naive CD8 fraction, which excluded terminally differentiated effector memory CD45RA+ cells. Material: naive CD8+ T cells sorted from blood. The sequence came from a man between 25 and 39 years old in good health. The genes are TRBV27 and TRBJ2-1, with D perhaps matching TRBD2 (6 bases). The CDR3 sequence: CATLIVGSSYNEQFF. DNA for the CDR3: TGTGCCACCCTTATAGTCGGGAGCTCCTACAATGAGCAGTTCTTC.